The 3 T cell receptor beta chains below come from one sample, sequenced in a study of regulatory T cells in long-lasting Graves disease. Assembly of TCR beta libraries relied on iRepertoire HTBI primers together with Arm-PCR of CDR3 regions. TCRdb re-analysed the multiplex PCR reads in MiXCR, keeping a single row per CDR3 protein. The table includes 650,000 to 850,000 distinct CDR3 sequences, around 32% detected once. Specified time point: persistent/refractory GD, antithyroid drugs over 5 years with positive TRAb. RNA isolated from PBMCs was used to make the TCR library. The sequences come from peripheral blood mononuclear cells (PBMCs), collected when the disease was refractory, from a patient treated with antithyroid drugs. These TCRs come from a female donor with Graves disease.

The V and J genes are TRBV2 and TRBJ2-7; D might be TRBD1 or TRBD2, each matching 5 bases. The V end was cut by 1 base, the J end by 6 bases, with 13 bases between. CDR1 and CDR2 from the germline V gene are SNHLY and FYNNEI. The CDR3 runs 14 residues. CDR3 loop: CASSEDPGTAEQYF. CDR3 bases: TGTGCCAGCAGTGAAGATCCGGGGACGGCCGAGCAGTACTTC. Full variable domain (remainder filled in from reference TRBV2 and TRBJ2-7): EPEVTQTPSHQVTQMGQEVILRCVPISNHLYFYWYRQILGQKVEFLVSFYNNEISEKSEIFDDQFSVERPDGSNFTLKIRSTKLEDSAMYFCASSEDPGTAEQYFGPGTRLTVT.

This clonotype was counted ten times or more. The chain has TRBV11-2 and TRBJ1-1; TRBD1 is a possible D gene (5 bases). CDR3 length: 13 amino acids. Germline V gene sequence: CDR1 SGHAT, CDR2 FQNNGV. V lost 0 bases and J 5 bases, leaving 7 bases between the germline ends. The DNA of the CDR3 is TGTGCCAGCAGCTTAGAGTGGGGGACTGAAGCTTTCTTT. It encodes CASSLEWGTEAFF. The full variable domain, its missing parts supplied by reference TRBV11-2 and TRBJ1-1, is EAGVAQSPRYKIIEKRQSVAFWCNPISGHATLYWYQQILGQGPKLLIQFQNNGVVDDSQLPKDRFSAERLKGVDSTLKIQPAKLEDSAVYLCASSLEWGTEAFFGQGTRLTVV.

This chain uses TRBV5-1 with TRBJ2-5, with 9 positions matching TRBD1. Trimming cost V 3 bases and J 3 bases; bases outside gene matches: 6. CDR3 size: 15 residues. The germline V gene encodes CDR1 SGHRS and CDR2 YFSETQ. The CDR3 spells CASSWGDRDEETQYF. The CDR3 DNA reads TGCGCCAGCAGCTGGGGGGACAGGGACGAAGAGACCCAGTACTTC.